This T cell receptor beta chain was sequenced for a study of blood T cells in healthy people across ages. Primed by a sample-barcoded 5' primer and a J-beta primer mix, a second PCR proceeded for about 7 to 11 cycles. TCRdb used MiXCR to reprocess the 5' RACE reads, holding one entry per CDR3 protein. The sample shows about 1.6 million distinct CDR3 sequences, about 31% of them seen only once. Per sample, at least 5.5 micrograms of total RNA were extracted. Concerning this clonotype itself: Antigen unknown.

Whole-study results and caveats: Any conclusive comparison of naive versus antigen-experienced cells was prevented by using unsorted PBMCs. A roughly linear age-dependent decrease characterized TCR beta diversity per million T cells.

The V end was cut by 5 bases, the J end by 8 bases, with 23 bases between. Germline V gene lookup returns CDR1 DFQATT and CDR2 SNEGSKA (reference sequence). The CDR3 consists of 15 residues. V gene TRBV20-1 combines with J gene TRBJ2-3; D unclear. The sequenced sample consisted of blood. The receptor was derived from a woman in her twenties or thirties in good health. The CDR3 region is CSAHFDTPRGGTQYF. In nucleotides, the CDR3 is TGCAGTGCTCACTTTGACACACCTCGAGGTGGTACGCAGTATTTT.